The clone carrying this T cell receptor beta chain has at least ten counts. The antigen is not known. The data stem from a study of CD8 T cells in ankylosing spondylitis. V was cut by 0 bases and J by 5 bases, with 13 bases left in between. The CDR3 runs 15 residues. CDR1 WNHNN and CDR2 SYGVQD come from the germline V gene (reference sequence). Generation of TCR beta libraries employed quantitative 5'-RACE incorporating molecular barcodes. TCRdb used MiXCR to reprocess the 5' RACE reads, holding one entry per CDR3 protein. This table has around 230,000 distinct CDR3 sequences, roughly 8% appearing once. The study, taken as a whole, reports: Matched ankylosing spondylitis synovial fluid reportedly contained a significantly enriched population of disease-linked clones. Previously reported in reactive arthritis synovial fluid and blood were some of the motif variants. About 8 highly homologous variants made up a TCR beta motif that seemed to typify ankylosing spondylitis blood.

This receptor was taken from a female donor with ankylosing spondylitis or in good health (not recorded which). Sequencing was performed on blood, either unsorted or a sorted T cell fraction (not recorded which). The chain is built from TRBV10-1 and TRBJ1-2; D call uncertain. CDR3 coding DNA: TGCGCCAGCAGTGAGTCGGACGGCCACGGATATGGCTACACCTTC. This encodes CASSESDGHGYGYTF.